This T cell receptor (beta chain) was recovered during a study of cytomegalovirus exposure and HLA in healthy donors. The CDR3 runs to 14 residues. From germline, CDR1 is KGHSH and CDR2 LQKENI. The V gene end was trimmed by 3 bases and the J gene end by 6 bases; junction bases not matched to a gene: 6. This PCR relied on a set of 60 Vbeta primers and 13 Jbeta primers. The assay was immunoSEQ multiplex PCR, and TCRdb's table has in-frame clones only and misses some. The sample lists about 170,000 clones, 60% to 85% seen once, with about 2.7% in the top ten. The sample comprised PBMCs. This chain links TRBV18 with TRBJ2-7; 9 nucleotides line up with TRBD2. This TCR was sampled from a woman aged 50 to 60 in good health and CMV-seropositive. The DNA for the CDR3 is TGTGCCAGCTCACCGGGACTAGCAGGTGTCGAGCAGTACTTC. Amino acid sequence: CASSPGLAGVEQYF.